This T cell receptor beta chain was identified in a study of blood T cell repertoires in COVID-19 (dated by TCRdb to between 2020 and 2021). As for the study more broadly: The collaborator samples originated in the United States, Italy and Spain and spanned the acute and convalescent phases of COVID-19. The samples were drawn from the first 160 participants of the ongoing ImmuneRACE study and from 1,200 or so subjects provided by 6 global collaborators. Where available, HLA class I and class II types were taken from metadata supplied by the sample provider and were not determined by assay-based typing. The repertoires were released in a freely available public database intended as a resource for research on the immune response to SARS-CoV-2. The material from the prospective study consisted of cDNA or gDNA derived from T cells, B-cell-depleted T cells, or PBMCs. A de-identified subject ID, COVID-19 status, age in years and sex were almost always included in the sample metadata. Deeply sampled blood TCRbeta repertoires from subjects exposed to, actively infected with, or recovered from COVID-19 were included in the dataset. General findings and caveats noted by the study authors: The amount of clinical and demographic metadata varied by source and participant and was provided uncurated.

TCRbeta CDR3 regions were amplified from genomic DNA by means of the immunoSEQ Assay, a bias-controlled multiplex PCR. Concerning the study's data processing: The number of nucleated cells in each sample was estimated from the amplification of reference gene primers within the assay. To quantify the absolute abundance of each unique TCRbeta CDR3 rearrangement, sequence reads were collapsed and filtered. For each sample, productive Simpson clonality was calculated by taking the square root of Simpson's diversity index across productive rearrangements. Held by TCRdb, this immuneACCESS table contains in-frame sequences only and omits some clones. Under half of the omission traces to an unresolved V gene where checked; the cause of the rest is unknown. D and trimming were read from the DNA, whereas the V and J calls and clone size are those reported in that table. A total of a few hundred thousand clones appear in this sample, around 87% of them only once. The ten most abundant clones make up around 2.5% of the sample.

As concerns this clone: What this receptor recognizes is not known. Qualities for individual bases were not recorded, and no much larger clone is one base off.

Measured from the cysteine to the phenylalanine, the CDR3 is 16 residues long. CDR3 DNA only is kept here, 48 bases in frame from base 1. The collaborating institutions used their own protocols to collect whole blood in K2EDTA tubes. For TCRbeta analysis, collaborators shipped samples as frozen whole blood, isolated PBMCs, or DNA extracted from either of those sample types. The specimen sequenced was peripheral blood. The V gene is TRBV21-1 and the J gene is TRBJ1-3; the table's TRBD1 call for D was not verified on the DNA. TRBV21-1 is an annotated pseudogene. The origin of this receptor is a woman aged 50 to 60 with acute or convalescent COVID-19. The DNA sequence is given as TGTGCCAGCAGCCCAAAAAGTCAGGTTTTTGGAAACACCATATATTTT. This codes for CASSPKSQVFGNTIYF.